Listed below are T cell receptor beta chains from one sample, sequenced in a study of OX40 agonist ivuxolimab in advanced cancers. Clones were read by immunoSEQ multiplex PCR, and TCRdb kept only the in-frame ones, dropping some. The sample has over 90,000 clones, 70% to 90% seen once. Sequences were derived from CD4+ or CD8+ T cells sorted from blood, sampled in a trial of the OX40 agonist ivuxolimab. Source of these receptors: an adult with an advanced solid tumor such as melanoma, head and neck, liver or kidney cancer. Both conserved end residues are trimmed from each CDR3.

ASRRGTTQETQY TRBJ2-5 TRBV5-1
ASSLGLGQGNEKLF TRBJ1-4 TRBV27
ATSRGGAGGPSHEQF TRBJ2-1 TRBV15
ASSAVLQGRGYT TRBJ1-2 TRBV6-1
ASSANSGANVLT TRBJ2-6 TRBV27
ASSLTGQAGYEQY TRBJ2-7 TRBV7-3
ASSPDRLDTIY TRBJ1-3 TRBV5-1
ASSRLDRGTEAF TRBJ1-1 TRBV6-1
ASSLGLAGASVETQY TRBJ2-5 TRBV5-1
ASSQDVTPRGAF TRBJ1-1 TRBV4-1
ASSPSDASYNEQF TRBJ2-1 TRBV18
ASRDRAGQETQY TRBJ2-5 TRBV2
ASSLAGEGETQY TRBJ2-5 TRBV5-6
ASSLGGQAYNEQF TRBJ2-1 TRBV5-1
ASSEAWGANTGELF TRBJ2-2 TRBV6-1
ASSLPAGSYEQY TRBJ2-7 TRBV28
ASRPGQGTGELF TRBJ2-2 TRBV5-4
ASSLTSGSGEQF TRBJ2-1 TRBV5-1
ASSEYWGGGQETQY TRBJ2-5 TRBV25-1
ASTSPSSNQPQH TRBJ1-5 TRBV28
ASSETGLSSTDTQY TRBJ2-3 TRBV2
ASSEYPSVEQF TRBJ2-1 TRBV25-1
ASSLALGQDNYGYT TRBJ1-2 TRBV7-2
ASSRGRADGELF TRBJ2-2 TRBV10-1
ASSLGGLGVDEQF TRBJ2-1 TRBV7-2
ATRTSSQETQY TRBJ2-5 TRBV19
ASSLSQGITDTQY TRBJ2-3 TRBV28
ASSLGGEAGELF TRBJ2-2 TRBV5-4
ASSVGRERDEQF TRBJ2-1 TRBV25-1
ASSVTGVGNRYT TRBJ1-2 TRBV6-1
ASSGVPGTSRSSYEQY TRBJ2-7 TRBV6-1
ASSLNAYFSNTGELF TRBJ2-2 TRBV5-6
ASSSQVGSIRNTIY TRBJ1-3 TRBV7-2
ASSHGLAGAQETQY TRBJ2-5 TRBV7-3
ASSATGGRDEQY TRBJ2-7 TRBV5-1
AWSVRSGRWNEQF TRBJ2-1 TRBV30
ASSPRLAGVGSYNEQF TRBJ2-1 TRBV5-4
ASSAVGAGLRYGYT TRBJ1-2 TRBV11-2
ASRSDRGGNIQY TRBJ2-4 TRBV5-1
AWRPSGGREKLF TRBJ1-4 TRBV30